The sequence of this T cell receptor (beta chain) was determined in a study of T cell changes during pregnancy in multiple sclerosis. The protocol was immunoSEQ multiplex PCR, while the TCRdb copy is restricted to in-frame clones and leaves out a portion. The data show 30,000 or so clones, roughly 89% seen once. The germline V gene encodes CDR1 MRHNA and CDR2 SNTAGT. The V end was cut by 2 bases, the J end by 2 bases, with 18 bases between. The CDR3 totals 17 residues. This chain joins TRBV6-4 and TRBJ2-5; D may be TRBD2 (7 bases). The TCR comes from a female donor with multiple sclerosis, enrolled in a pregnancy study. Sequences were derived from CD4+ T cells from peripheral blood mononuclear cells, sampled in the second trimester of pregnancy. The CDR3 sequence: CASSDGKVRGPQETQYF. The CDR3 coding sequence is TGTGCCAGCAGTGACGGCAAAGTGCGGGGGCCTCAAGAGACCCAGTACTTC.